This T cell receptor (beta chain) was recovered during a study of neurological immune-mediated disorders. The study's findings and limits: For the multiple sclerosis repertoire cluster, no association with any clinical or MRI feature was found. HTLV-1-associated myelopathy displayed the greatest TCR clonal expansion, and multiple sclerosis exhibited the smallest, lower than that of healthy controls.

Synthesis of cDNA was performed by 5'RACE using 10-nucleotide random UMIs. A single run covered 15-18 subjects with over 200 million TCR-beta sequences. TCRdb called the 5' RACE reads again in MiXCR, with one record for every CDR3 protein. This table has tens of thousands of distinct CDR3 sequences, less than 2% appearing once. J lost 5 bases, V lost 3 bases, and 9 bases had no gene match. The CDR3 runs to 15 residues. CDR1 is LGHNA and CDR2 is YNFKEQ in the germline V gene. Ten or more counts support this clonotype. Its specificity is not known. Sample: PBMCs. This TCR derives from a woman aged 40-49 years with multiple sclerosis. V is TRBV4-2 and J is TRBJ1-1; 7 bases align to TRBD1. CDR3 in DNA: TGTGCCAGCAGCCATGCGTCAGGGGGAAGTACTGAAGCTTTCTTT. Translated: CASSHASGGSTEAFF.